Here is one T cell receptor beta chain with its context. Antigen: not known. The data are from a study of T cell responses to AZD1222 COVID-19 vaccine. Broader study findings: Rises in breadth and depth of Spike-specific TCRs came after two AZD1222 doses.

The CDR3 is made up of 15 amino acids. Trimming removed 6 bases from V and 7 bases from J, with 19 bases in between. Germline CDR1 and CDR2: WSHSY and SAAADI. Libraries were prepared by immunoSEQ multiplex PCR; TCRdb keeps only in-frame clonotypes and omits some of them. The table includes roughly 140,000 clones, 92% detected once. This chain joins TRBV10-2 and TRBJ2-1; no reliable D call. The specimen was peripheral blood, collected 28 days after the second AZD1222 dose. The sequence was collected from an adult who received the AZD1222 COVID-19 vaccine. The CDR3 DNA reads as TGCGCCAGCAGAGCAAGGGCCCTACCGGTGAATGAGCAGTTCTTC. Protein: CASRARALPVNEQFF.